One sample yielded the 6 T cell receptor beta chains listed below, sequenced in a study of blood T cell repertoires in COVID-19. TCRdb's table, derived via immunoSEQ multiplex PCR, lists solely in-frame clones and lacks some. The sample contains roughly 330,000 clones, about 87% of which appear only once. Specimen: PBMCs or T cells enriched from blood (not recorded which). All receptors come from a woman in her twenties or thirties who had recovered from COVID-19.

This chain joins TRBV4-2 and TRBJ2-7; 9 bases match TRBD1. The V gene's germline CDR1 is LGHNA and CDR2 YNFKEQ. V was clipped by 1 base and J by 2 bases; unmatched bases: 6. The CDR3 is 16 amino acids. For the CDR3, the DNA is TGTGCCAGCAGCCAAGCCGACAGGGGGAACCCCTACGAGCAGTACTTC. This translates into CASSQADRGNPYEQYF.

The chain links TRBV6-5 to TRBJ1-2; D call uncertain. From germline, CDR1 is MNHEY and CDR2 SVGAGI. V was shortened by 2 bases and J by 1 base, with 11 bases between the two germline ends. This CDR3 spans 15 amino acids. The CDR3 protein is CASSYGQALNYGYTF. For the CDR3, the DNA is TGTGCCAGCAGTTACGGCCAGGCGCTTAACTATGGCTACACCTTC.

V and J are TRBV20-1 and TRBJ2-1; 11 bases agree with TRBD2. V trimming: 3 bases; J trimming: 7 bases; junction bases outside the gene matches: 5. The length of the CDR3 is 14 residues. Germline loops: CDR1 DFQATT, CDR2 SNEGSKA (reference sequence). DNA for the CDR3: TGCAGTGCTAGTGGGCTAGCGGGGGGTAATGAGCAGTTCTTC. It is translated as CSASGLAGGNEQFF.

This chain joins TRBV10-3 and TRBJ1-2, with 9 bases lining up with TRBD1. Germline V gives CDR1 ENHRY, CDR2 SYGVKD. V lost 5 bases and J lost 4; bases outside the gene matches: 11. This CDR3 has 16 residues. CDR3 region: CAISTHLQGARYGYTF. The CDR3 nucleotides read TGTGCCATCAGTACCCACTTACAGGGGGCTCGCTATGGCTACACCTTC.

V and J are TRBV7-9 and TRBJ1-1, with TRBD1 matching over 7 bases. Germline CDR1 reads SEHNR; CDR2 reads FQNEAQ (reference sequence). J was trimmed by 3 bases and V by 5 bases; bases with no gene match: 12. The CDR3 contains 16 residues. The DNA for the CDR3 is TGTGCCAGCAGCAACCACAGGGGTGGAGGAGACACTGAAGCTTTCTTT. Protein: CASSNHRGGGDTEAFF.

The chain is built from TRBV19 and TRBJ1-2; weak D call: TRBD1 (6 bases). The V gene lost 3 bases and the J gene lost 5 bases, with 19 bases spanning the gap. Germline-derived CDR1 and CDR2 are LNHDA and SQIVND (reference sequence). The CDR3 sequence is 16 residues long. The CDR3 coding sequence is TGTGCCAGTAGTATTGCCCAGGCTCAGGGGTTTTATGGCTACACCTTC. Translated: CASSIAQAQGFYGYTF.